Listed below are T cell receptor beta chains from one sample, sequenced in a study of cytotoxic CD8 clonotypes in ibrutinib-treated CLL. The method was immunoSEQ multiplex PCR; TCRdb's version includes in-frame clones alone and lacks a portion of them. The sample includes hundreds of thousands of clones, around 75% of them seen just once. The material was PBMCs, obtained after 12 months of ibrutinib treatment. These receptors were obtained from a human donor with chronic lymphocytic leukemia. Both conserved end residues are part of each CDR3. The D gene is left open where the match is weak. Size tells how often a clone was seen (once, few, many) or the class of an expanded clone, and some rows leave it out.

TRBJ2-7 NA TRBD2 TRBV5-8 CASRTSGGAYEQYF TGTGCCAGCAGAACTAGCGGGGGGGCCTACGAGCAGTACTTC
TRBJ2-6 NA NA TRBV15 CATSMGSTNVLTF TGTGCCACCAGCATGGGGAGCACCAACGTCCTGACTTTC
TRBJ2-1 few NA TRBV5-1 CASSFYPGENEQFF TGCGCCAGCAGCTTTTATCCAGGGGAAAATGAGCAGTTCTTC
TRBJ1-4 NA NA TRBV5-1 CASSPPQGTNEKLFF TGCGCCAGCAGCCCGCCCCAGGGAACTAATGAAAAACTGTTTTTT
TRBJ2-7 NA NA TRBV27 CRLGRDRPSYEQYF TGCCGATTAGGGAGAGACCGACCGAGCTACGAGCAGTACTTC
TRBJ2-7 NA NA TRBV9 CASSVGFGPYEQYF TGTGCCAGCAGCGTAGGCTTTGGGCCCTACGAGCAGTACTTC
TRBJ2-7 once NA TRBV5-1 CASSSRGSSYEQYF TGCGCCAGCAGTAGTCGGGGGAGCTCCTACGAGCAGTACTTC
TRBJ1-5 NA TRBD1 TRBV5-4 CASSRSGTGNQPQHF TGTGCCAGCAGTCGAAGTGGGACAGGGAACCAGCCCCAGCATTTT
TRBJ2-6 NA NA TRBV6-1 CASTRTDSGANVLTF TGTGCCAGCACCAGGACAGACTCTGGGGCCAACGTCCTGACTTTC
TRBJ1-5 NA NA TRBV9 CASSVGDVGNQPQHF TGTGCCAGCAGCGTAGGCGATGTGGGCAATCAGCCCCAGCATTTT
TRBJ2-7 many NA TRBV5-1 CASSLVVDSYEQYF TGCGCCAGCAGCTTGGTCGTGGATTCCTACGAGCAGTACTTC
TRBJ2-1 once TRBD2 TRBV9 CASRAGLAVFF TGTGCCAGCAGAGCCGGACTAGCGGTATTCTTC
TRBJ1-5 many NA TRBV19 CASNTIGRTGQPQHF TGTGCCAGTAACACCATCGGGAGGACGGGGCAGCCCCAGCATTTT
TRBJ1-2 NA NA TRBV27 CASRSTPQANYGYTF TGTGCCAGCAGATCGACACCTCAAGCTAACTATGGCTACACCTTC
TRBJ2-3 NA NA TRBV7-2 CASSLQFGSTDTQYF TGTGCCAGCAGCTTACAATTTGGAAGCACAGATACGCAGTATTTT
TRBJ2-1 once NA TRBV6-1 CASSSLNEQFF TGTGCCAGCAGTTCGCTGAATGAGCAGTTCTTC
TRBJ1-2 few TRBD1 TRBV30 CAWSGSSGTGGVSNYGYTF TGTGCCTGGAGCGGAAGCAGCGGGACAGGGGGTGTTTCGAACTATGGCTACACCTTC
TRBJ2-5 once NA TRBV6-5 CASRVGDFQETQYF TGTGCCAGCAGGGTTGGGGATTTCCAAGAGACCCAGTACTTC
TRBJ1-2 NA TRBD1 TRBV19 CASSRDRGGYGYTF TGTGCCAGTTCCCGGGACAGGGGGGGATATGGCTACACCTTC
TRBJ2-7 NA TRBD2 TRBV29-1 CSVAGTSGTTYEQYF TGCAGCGTCGCAGGGACTAGCGGGACCACCTACGAGCAGTACTTC
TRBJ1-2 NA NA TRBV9 CASSVGERGRRTF TGTGCCAGCAGCGTAGGAGAAAGGGGACGCCGCACCTTC
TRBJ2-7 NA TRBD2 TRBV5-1 CASKREAGDPHEQYF TGCGCCAGCAAGAGAGAAGCGGGGGATCCCCACGAGCAGTACTTC
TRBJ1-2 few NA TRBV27 CASSRVGLNYGYTF TGTGCCAGCTCACGGGTGGGACTTAACTATGGCTACACCTTC